This TCR beta chain was sequenced during a study of blood T cell repertoires in COVID-19. Overall study: Samples came from the United States, Italy and Spain, spanning acute and convalescent COVID-19. The cDNA or gDNA used as material had been derived from T cells, B-cell-depleted T cells, or PBMCs.

This CDR3 is 14 amino acids long. The junction had 6 bases not matched to a gene; V was cut back by 3 bases and J by 8 bases. Germline V gene lookup returns CDR1 SGHTA and CDR2 FQGNSA. Original analysis: Reference gene primer amplification gave estimated nucleated cell counts. Profiled with immunoSEQ multiplex PCR; TCRdb holds only in-frame clones, not every one. For V, J and clone size, that table is used; D and trimming come from the DNA. The table has around 120,000 clones, just under 80% seen once. This chain links TRBV7-2 with TRBJ1-1; 10 bases map to TRBD1. The clonotype was recovered from a human donor in a cohort sampled during active COVID-19. Sequencing input: peripheral blood. Here the CDR3 reads CASSFSGGQGEAFF. In DNA, the CDR3 is TGTGCCAGCAGCTTTTCAGGGGGACAGGGGGAAGCTTTCTTT.